This entry describes one T cell receptor (beta chain). This sample is part of a study of blood T cell dynamics during melanoma immunotherapy. Noted time point: week 3, after first cycle of checkpoint inhibitor. Prior systemic cancer therapy, immunosuppressant use and other active malignancies excluded patients. Using immunoSEQ multiplex PCR, the repertoire was profiled, and TCRdb retains in-frame clones only, with some absent. The repertoire holds approximately 28,000 clones, with roughly 84% as singletons. This CDR3 spans 12 amino acids. After removal of 5 bases from V and 7 bases from J, the junction contained 5 bases not matched to a gene. Germline lookup yields CDR1 LNHDA and CDR2 SQIVND (reference sequence).

The V call is TRBV19, the J call TRBJ2-7; the match to TRBD1 covers 7 bases. The sample was blood, taken from a patient treated with checkpoint blockade. This clonotype was obtained from a human donor with melanoma. The CDR3: CASSPTGFEQYF. In DNA form, the CDR3 reads TGTGCCAGTAGTCCGACAGGGTTTGAGCAGTACTTC.